This passage covers 14 T cell receptor beta chains from one sample sequenced in a study of OX40 agonist ivuxolimab in advanced cancers. Using immunoSEQ multiplex PCR, the repertoire was profiled, and TCRdb retains in-frame clones only, with some absent. The sample yields about 79,000 clones, more than 85% seen once. Sequences were derived from CD4+ or CD8+ T cells sorted from blood, sampled in a trial of the OX40 agonist ivuxolimab. The origin of the receptors is an adult with an advanced solid tumor such as melanoma, head and neck, liver or kidney cancer.

V is TRBV18 and J is TRBJ2-7, with D perhaps matching TRBD1 (5 bases). The germline CDR1 and CDR2 sequences are KGHSH and LQKENI. The CDR3 contains 18 residues. Trimming left V 0 bases short and J 2 bases short, with 20 bases between. The DNA of the CDR3 is TGTGCCAGCTCACCACCGGGAAGCACAGGAACCGCTCCCTACGAGCAGTACTTC. Residues: CASSPPGSTGTAPYEQYF.

This sequence joins TRBV10-3 and TRBJ2-7, with TRBD2 identical over 12 bases. Trimming cost V 5 bases and J 7 bases; bases outside gene matches: 12. Per the germline V gene, CDR1 is ENHRY and CDR2 is SYGVKD. The CDR3 consists of 16 residues. CDR3 protein: CAISLGPTSGRSEQYF. Here the CDR3 DNA reads TGTGCCATCAGTTTAGGACCGACTAGCGGGAGAAGTGAGCAGTACTTC.

The chain has TRBV28 and TRBJ2-5; no definite D call. Germline assignment: CDR1 MDHEN and CDR2 SYDVKM. CDR3 length: 12 amino acids. The V end lost 0 bases, the J end lost 10 bases, and 9 bases lay between the germline ends. CDR3 sequence reads: CASSLWAWGQYF. The CDR3 DNA reads TGTGCCAGCAGTTTATGGGCTTGGGGCCAGTACTTC. Complete variable domain (other parts from reference TRBV28 and TRBJ2-5): DVKVTQSSRYLVKRTGEKVFLECVQDMDHENMFWYRQDPGLGLRLIYFSYDVKMKEKGDIPEGYSVSREKKERFSLILESASTNQTSMYLCASSLWAWGQYFGPGTRLLVL.

V and J are TRBV20-1 and TRBJ2-1; D call uncertain. The CDR3 has 11 residues. Germline V gene lookup returns CDR1 DFQATT and CDR2 SNEGSKA (reference sequence). V dropped 3 bases and J dropped 7 bases, with 7 bases sitting between them. CDR3 DNA: TGCAGTGCTAGCACCAAAAATGAGCAGTTCTTC. This translates into CSASTKNEQFF.

V usage is TRBV5-1 and J usage is TRBJ2-7, with 7 positions matching TRBD1. J gave up 7 bases and V 4 bases, and 8 bases lay outside the gene matches. This CDR3 has 13 residues. The V gene's germline CDR1 is SGHRS and CDR2 YFSETQ. CDR3 DNA: TGCGCCAGCAGCCCCGAAGGGGGCAGGGAGCAGTACTTC. Translating it yields CASSPEGGREQYF.

This sequence joins TRBV7-8 and TRBJ1-1; TRBD1 is a possible D gene (6 bases). Deletions cut 1 base from V and 2 bases from J, with 8 bases between. Germline loops: CDR1 SGHVS, CDR2 FQNEAQ. This CDR3 is 14 amino acids long. CDR3 amino acids: CASSLGTVNTEAFF. The CDR3, as DNA: TGTGCCAGCAGCTTAGGGACAGTCAACACTGAAGCTTTCTTT.

This clone was counted only a few times. This chain connects TRBV4-1 to TRBJ1-6; D is perhaps TRBD1 (6 bases). The CDR3 is 15 amino acids. Germline lookup yields CDR1 MGHRA and CDR2 YSYEKL. Trimming stripped 5 bases from V and 6 bases from J, with 14 bases between. The CDR3 sequence is CASSSGGLVNSPLHF. CDR3 DNA sequence: TGCGCCAGCAGCTCGGGGGGGCTTGTTAATTCACCCCTCCACTTT.

This clone showed up just once. This sequence joins TRBV5-1 and TRBJ1-1; D perhaps matches TRBD1 (5 bases). V dropped 3 bases and J dropped 4 bases, with 13 bases sitting between them. CDR1 is SGHRS and CDR2 is YFSETQ in the germline V gene. The CDR3 is made up of 14 amino acids. CDR3 amino acids: CASSYLAGVTEAFF. The CDR3 nucleotides are TGCGCCAGCAGCTATCTCGCGGGGGTCACTGAAGCTTTCTTT.

The chain couples TRBV28 to TRBJ1-2, with 7 bases that match TRBD1. Germline CDR1 reads MDHEN; CDR2 reads SYDVKM. Trimming took 6 bases from V and 6 from J; bases not matched to a gene: 7. The CDR3 sequence is 13 residues long. CDR3 sequence: CASRITGADGYTF. As DNA, the CDR3 is TGTGCCAGCAGAATTACAGGGGCGGATGGCTACACCTTC.

DNA of the CDR3: TGCGCCAGCAGCTTATTGGGGGCATCTGCCTATAATTCACCCCTCCACTTT. It encodes CASSLLGASAYNSPLHF. The V call is TRBV5-1, the J call TRBJ1-6; D is perhaps TRBD1 (6 bases). Germline-derived CDR1 and CDR2 are SGHRS and YFSETQ. The V end lost 2 bases, the J end lost 2 bases, and 14 bases lay between the germline ends. The CDR3 covers 17 residues.

The chain carries TRBV7-2 and TRBJ1-4; 9 bases fit TRBD1. This CDR3 comprises 13 residues. In germline, CDR1 is SGHTA, CDR2 FQGNSA. V shed 4 bases, J shed 9 bases, and the junction held 3 bases outside the gene matches. Here the CDR3 reads CASSSGQGKKLFF. In DNA form, the CDR3 reads TGTGCCAGCAGCTCAGGACAGGGGAAAAAACTGTTTTTT. The full variable domain, its missing parts supplied by reference TRBV7-2 and TRBJ1-4, is GAGVSQSPSNKVTEKGKDVELRCDPISGHTALYWYRQSLGQGLEFLIYFQGNSAPDKSGLPSDRFSAERTGGSVSTLTIQRTQQEDSAVYLCASSSGQGKKLFFGSGTQLSVL.

This chain links TRBV6-1 with TRBJ1-5; 8 positions agree with TRBD1. CDR3 length equals 15 residues. The V gene's germline CDR1 is MNHNS and CDR2 SASEGT. After removal of 7 bases from V and 4 bases from J, the junction contained 9 bases not matched to a gene. In DNA, the CDR3 is TGTGCCAGCAACTCGGACAGGGACCGAAATCAGCCCCAGCATTTT. Protein sequence: CASNSDRDRNQPQHF.

The gene calls are TRBV5-1 and TRBJ2-1; D ambiguous. V shed 3 bases and J shed 6 bases, with 7 bases lying between them. CDR3 length: 12 residues. Germline V gene sequence: CDR1 SGHRS, CDR2 YFSETQ. The CDR3 protein is CASSSSGNEQFF. The CDR3 coding sequence is TGCGCCAGCAGCTCCTCCGGCAATGAGCAGTTCTTC.

The chain has TRBV11-3 and TRBJ2-5; TRBD2 agrees at 7 bases. This CDR3 is 12 amino acids long. V was pared by 4 bases and J by 5 bases, with 1 base of the junction left unmatched. Germline V gene sequence: CDR1 SGHNT, CDR2 YENEEA. The CDR3 protein is CASSSGGETQYF. The CDR3 DNA follows: TGTGCCAGCAGCTCCGGGGGGGAGACCCAGTACTTC.